This TCR beta chain was identified in a study of blood T cell repertoires in COVID-19. Study overall: The study drew acute and convalescent COVID-19 samples from the United States, Italy and Spain.

This CDR3 region has 12 residues. Trimming removed 4 bases at V and 4 bases at J, with 8 bases between. In germline, CDR1 is LGHNT, CDR2 FRNRAP. How the authors handled the data: Amplification from reference gene primers served as the basis for estimated nucleated cell counts. Data came from immunoSEQ multiplex PCR; TCRdb stores just in-frame clones and leaves some out. That table gives V, J and clone size, and the DNA gave D and trimming. The data hold approximately 210,000 clones, with roughly 88% observed a single time. The rearrangement joins TRBV12-5 to TRBJ2-7; no definite D call. Sequencing used peripheral blood. The TCR comes from a man aged 30 to 45 who had recovered from COVID-19. The CDR3 coding sequence is TGTGCTAGTGGTTCCCAGGAATACGAGCAGTACTTC. The encoded protein is CASGSQEYEQYF.